This is a list of T cell receptor beta chains from one sample in a study of PD-L1 blockade in urothelial cancer. Measured with immunoSEQ multiplex PCR; TCRdb has only the in-frame clones, and not every one. The table shows 57,000 or so clones, with around 80% occurring only once. This specimen was PBMCs, taken around atezolizumab (anti-PD-L1) treatment. These TCRs come from a man between 65 and 80 years old with urothelial cancer. The CDR3 runs from the conserved cysteine through the conserved F or W. A D gene is named only where the DNA matches it firmly. Clone size is shown for a subset of rows, as once, few, many or a class of expanded clone.

TRBD2	TRBV28	-	TRBJ2-7	CASSPGLAQEQYF	TGTGCCAGCAGTCCGGGACTAGCGCAAGAGCAGTACTTC
TRBD1	TRBV5-1	-	TRBJ1-4	CASSLAWDRGRLPANEKLFF	TGCGCCAGCAGCTTGGCTTGGGACAGGGGGCGCTTACCGGCTAATGAAAAACTGTTTTTT
-	TRBV29-1	few	TRBJ2-7	CSVEAPRGPTYEQYF	TGCAGCGTTGAAGCCCCCAGGGGACCCACCTACGAGCAGTACTTC
TRBD2	TRBV5-1	-	TRBJ2-7	CASRLGLATYEQYF	TGCGCCAGCCGATTGGGACTAGCAACCTACGAGCAGTACTTC
-	TRBV5-6	once	TRBJ1-2	CASSLDRGSYGYTF	TGTGCCAGCAGCTTGGATAGGGGCTCGTATGGCTACACCTTC
TRBD1	TRBV18	-	TRBJ2-1	CASSPQGVSNGEQFF	TGTGCCAGCTCACCGCAGGGGGTATCTAACGGTGAGCAGTTCTTC
-	TRBV15	few	TRBJ1-5	CATSVQRANQPQHF	TGTGCCACCAGTGTCCAACGAGCGAATCAGCCCCAGCATTTT
-	TRBV7-9	-	TRBJ1-1	CASSPEGVNTEAFF	TGTGCCAGCAGCCCGGAGGGAGTGAACACTGAAGCTTTCTTT
-	TRBV7-3	-	TRBJ2-2	CASSLEANTGELFF	TGTGCCAGCAGCTTAGAGGCCAACACCGGGGAGCTGTTTTTT
-	TRBV9	-	TRBJ2-3	CASSVAHAGYTDTQYF	TGTGCCAGCAGCGTAGCTCACGCGGGATACACAGATACGCAGTATTTT
-	TRBV5-8	-	TRBJ2-7	CASSDRVGGNEQYF	TGTGCCAGCAGCGACCGGGTCGGAGGGAACGAGCAGTACTTC
-	TRBV5-4	few	TRBJ1-2	CASTKGGGYGYTF	TGTGCCAGCACCAAAGGCGGAGGCTATGGCTACACCTTC
TRBD2	TRBV19	-	TRBJ2-7	CASSLTSGRLYEQYF	TGTGCCAGTAGCCTGACTAGCGGGAGGCTTTACGAGCAGTACTTC
-	TRBV5-1	few	TRBJ1-3	CASSLWDTYSGNTIYF	TGCGCCAGCAGCCTCTGGGACACCTACTCTGGAAACACCATATATTTT
TRBD1	TRBV7-9	-	TRBJ1-1	CASSPWTGGGTEAFF	TGTGCCAGCAGCCCCTGGACAGGGGGAGGCACTGAAGCTTTCTTT
-	TRBV5-4	-	TRBJ2-1	CASSQEGGSSYNEQFF	TGTGCCAGCAGCCAGGAAGGGGGAAGCTCCTACAATGAGCAGTTCTTC
-	TRBV10-2	-	TRBJ2-7	CASSESTRRLVYEQYF	TGCGCCAGCAGTGAGTCGACTCGGCGGCTAGTCTACGAGCAGTACTTC
-	TRBV5-1	-	TRBJ2-7	CASSQNPSYSYEQYF	TGCGCCAGCAGCCAAAACCCGTCCTACAGCTACGAGCAGTACTTC
-	TRBV6-5	-	TRBJ2-7	CASSYGQGATYEQYF	TGTGCCAGCAGTTACGGACAAGGGGCCACCTACGAGCAGTACTTC
-	TRBV19	few	TRBJ1-1	CASSIVSDTEAFF	TGTGCCAGTAGTATAGTAAGCGACACTGAAGCTTTCTTT
-	TRBV30	-	TRBJ1-5	CAWTITGGPYSNQPQHF	TGTGCCTGGACTATAACCGGGGGGCCGTATAGCAATCAGCCCCAGCATTTT
TRBD2	TRBV2	-	TRBJ2-7	CASSQLAGVSEQYF	TGTGCCAGCAGTCAACTAGCGGGGGTGAGCGAGCAGTACTTC
-	TRBV18	-	TRBJ1-5	CASSRGGDQPQHF	TGTGCCAGCTCCCGGGGAGGAGATCAGCCCCAGCATTTT
TRBD1	TRBV30	-	TRBJ1-4	CAWSLGTGKFTNEKLFF	TGTGCCTGGAGTCTCGGGACAGGGAAATTTACTAATGAAAAACTGTTTTTT
TRBD1	TRBV7-3	-	TRBJ2-1	CASSLGVRGNEQFF	TGTGCCAGCAGCTTAGGGGTCAGGGGGAATGAGCAGTTCTTC
-	TRBV27	-	TRBJ1-3	CASSLRRAGGNTIYF	TGTGCCAGCAGTTTACGGAGGGCAGGTGGAAACACCATATATTTT